This T cell receptor beta chain was profiled in a study of human T cells and chemical hapten exposure. Time point denoted: patch test 2, 6 weeks after DPC sensitization. Treatment: therapeutic diphenylcyclopropenone sensitization with weekly scalp DPC. This clonotype has a handful of counts. TCRdb itself ran the RACE reads through MiXCR, one entry per CDR3 protein. The sample carries 330,000 or so distinct CDR3 sequences, under 6.5% recorded once. This specimen was whole blood, taken in connection with sensitization to the hapten diphenylcyclopropenone (DPC). The receptor was isolated from a woman aged 18-29 years with alopecia areata. Some clones in this sample may be carry-over from other donors' samples.

The CDR3 is CASSLTALGYGYTF. The CDR3 nucleotides are TGTGCCAGCAGTTTAACAGCCTTAGGCTATGGCTACACCTTC. The chain links TRBV12-3 or TRBV12-4 to TRBJ1-2; D unclear. The CDR3 loop spans 14 amino acids. V lost 2 bases and J lost 4, with 11 bases in between.